This TCR beta chain was found in a study of Graves' ophthalmopathy and Graves' hyperthyroidism. TCR beta CDR3 regions were amplified from RNA transcripts. HTBI primers were employed in first-round RT-PCR, then a second-round multiplex PCR followed. In TCRdb, the multiplex PCR reads were re-called with MiXCR into one record per CDR3 protein. This table has hundreds of thousands of distinct CDR3 sequences, approximately 40% appearing once. This clonotype was seen ten or more times. V lost 5 bases and J lost 3; bases outside the gene matches: 4. The CDR3 consists of 15 residues. From germline, CDR1 is SNHLY and CDR2 FYNNEI.

This rearrangement joins TRBV2 to TRBJ1-4; 9 nucleotides agree with TRBD1. The TCR sequence derives from an adult man with Graves' ophthalmopathy. The material sequenced was peripheral blood. CDR3 DNA sequence: TGTGCCAGCAGTCAAAGGACAGGGGCTAATGAAAAACTGTTTTTT. Amino acid sequence: CASSQRTGANEKLFF.